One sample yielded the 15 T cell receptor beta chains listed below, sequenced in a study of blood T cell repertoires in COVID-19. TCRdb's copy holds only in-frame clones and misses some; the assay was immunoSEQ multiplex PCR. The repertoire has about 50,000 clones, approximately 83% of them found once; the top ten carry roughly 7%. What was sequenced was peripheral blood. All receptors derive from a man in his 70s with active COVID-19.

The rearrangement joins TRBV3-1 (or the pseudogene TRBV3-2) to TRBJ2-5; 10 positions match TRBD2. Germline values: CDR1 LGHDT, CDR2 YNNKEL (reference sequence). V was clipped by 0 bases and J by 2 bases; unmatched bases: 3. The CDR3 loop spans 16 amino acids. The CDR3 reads CASSQDLAGAQETQYF. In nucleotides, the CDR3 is TGTGCCAGCAGCCAAGATCTAGCGGGGGCTCAAGAGACCCAGTACTTC.

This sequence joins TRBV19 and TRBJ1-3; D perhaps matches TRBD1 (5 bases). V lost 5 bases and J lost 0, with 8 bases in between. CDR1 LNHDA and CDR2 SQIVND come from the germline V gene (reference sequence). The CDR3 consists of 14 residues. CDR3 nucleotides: TGTGCCAGTAGTGACCAGGGCTCTGGAAACACCATATATTTT. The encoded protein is CASSDQGSGNTIYF.

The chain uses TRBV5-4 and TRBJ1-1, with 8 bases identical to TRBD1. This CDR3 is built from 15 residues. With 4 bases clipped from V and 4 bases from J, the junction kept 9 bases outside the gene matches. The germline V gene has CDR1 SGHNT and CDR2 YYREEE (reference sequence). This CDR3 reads CASSRDRGAGTEAFF. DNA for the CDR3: TGTGCCAGCAGCAGAGACAGGGGTGCCGGCACTGAAGCTTTCTTT.

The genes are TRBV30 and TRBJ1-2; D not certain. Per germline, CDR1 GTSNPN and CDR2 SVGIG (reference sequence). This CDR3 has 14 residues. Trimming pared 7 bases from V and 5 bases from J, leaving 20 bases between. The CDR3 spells CASRVSGKVYGYTF. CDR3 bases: TGTGCCTCTAGGGTTTCCGGGAAGGTTTATGGCTACACCTTC.

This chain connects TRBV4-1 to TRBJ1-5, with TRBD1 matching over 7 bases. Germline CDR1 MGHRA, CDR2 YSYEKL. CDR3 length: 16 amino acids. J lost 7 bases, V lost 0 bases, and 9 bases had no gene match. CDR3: CASSQEIRTGDQPQHF. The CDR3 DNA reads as TGCGCCAGCAGCCAAGAGATACGAACAGGGGACCAGCCCCAGCATTTT.

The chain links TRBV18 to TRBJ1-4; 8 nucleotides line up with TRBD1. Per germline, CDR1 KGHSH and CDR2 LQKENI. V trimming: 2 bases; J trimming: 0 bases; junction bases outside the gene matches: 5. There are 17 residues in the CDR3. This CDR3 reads CASSPGQGGSTNEKLFF. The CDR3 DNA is TGTGCCAGCTCACCAGGACAGGGAGGCTCAACTAATGAAAAACTGTTTTTT.

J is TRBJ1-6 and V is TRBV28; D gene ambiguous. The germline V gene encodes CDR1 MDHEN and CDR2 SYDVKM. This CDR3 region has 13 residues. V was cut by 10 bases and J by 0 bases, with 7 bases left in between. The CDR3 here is CATRSSYNSPLHF. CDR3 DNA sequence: TGTGCCACCAGGAGCTCCTATAATTCACCCCTCCACTTT.

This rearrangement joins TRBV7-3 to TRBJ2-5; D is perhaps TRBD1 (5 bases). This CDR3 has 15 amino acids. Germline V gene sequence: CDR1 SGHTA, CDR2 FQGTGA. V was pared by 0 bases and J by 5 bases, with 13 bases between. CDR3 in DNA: TGTGCCAGCAGCTTAACAACTACCTCAGGGGAGACCCAGTACTTC. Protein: CASSLTTTSGETQYF.

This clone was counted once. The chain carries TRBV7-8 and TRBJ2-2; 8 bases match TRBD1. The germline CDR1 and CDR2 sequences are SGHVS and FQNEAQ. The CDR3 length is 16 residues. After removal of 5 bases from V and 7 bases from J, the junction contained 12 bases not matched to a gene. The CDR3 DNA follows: TGTGCCAGCAGCCCTTACGTCGGACAGGGTGGCGGGGAGCTGTTTTTT. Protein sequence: CASSPYVGQGGGELFF.

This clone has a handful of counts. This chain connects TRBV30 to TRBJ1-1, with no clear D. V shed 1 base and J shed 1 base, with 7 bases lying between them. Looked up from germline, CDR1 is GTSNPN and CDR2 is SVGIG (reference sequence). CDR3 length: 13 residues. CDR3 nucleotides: TGTGCCTGGAGTGGACACCCGAACACTGAAGCTTTCTTT. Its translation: CAWSGHPNTEAFF.

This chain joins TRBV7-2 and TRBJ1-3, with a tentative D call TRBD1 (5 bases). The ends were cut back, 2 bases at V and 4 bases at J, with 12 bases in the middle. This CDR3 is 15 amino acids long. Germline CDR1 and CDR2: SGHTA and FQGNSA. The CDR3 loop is CASSLSQGAGNTIYF. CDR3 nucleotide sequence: TGTGCCAGCAGCTTATCGCAAGGGGCAGGAAACACCATATATTTT.

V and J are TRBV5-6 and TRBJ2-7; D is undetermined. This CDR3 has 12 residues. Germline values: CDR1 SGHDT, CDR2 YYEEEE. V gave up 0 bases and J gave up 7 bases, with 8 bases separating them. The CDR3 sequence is CASSLGLVEQYF. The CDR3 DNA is TGTGCCAGCAGCTTGGGGCTAGTGGAGCAGTACTTC.

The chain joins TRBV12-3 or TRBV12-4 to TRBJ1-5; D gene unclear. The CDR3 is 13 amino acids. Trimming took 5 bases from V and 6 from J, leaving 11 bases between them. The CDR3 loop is CASSPDGVQPQHF. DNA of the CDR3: TGTGCCAGCAGTCCCGACGGGGTTCAGCCCCAGCATTTT.

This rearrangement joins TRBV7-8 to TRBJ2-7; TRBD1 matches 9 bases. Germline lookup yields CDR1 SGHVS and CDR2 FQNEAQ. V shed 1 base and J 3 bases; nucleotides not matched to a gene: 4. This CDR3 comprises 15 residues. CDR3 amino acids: CASSLGRQGGYEQYF. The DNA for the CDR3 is TGTGCCAGCAGCTTAGGAAGACAGGGGGGCTACGAGCAGTACTTC.

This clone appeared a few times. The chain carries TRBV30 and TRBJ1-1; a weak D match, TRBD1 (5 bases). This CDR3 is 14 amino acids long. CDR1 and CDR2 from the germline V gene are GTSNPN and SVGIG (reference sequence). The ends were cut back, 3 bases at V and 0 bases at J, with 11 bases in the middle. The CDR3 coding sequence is TGTGCCTGGAGGTGGGGGGAACTGAACACTGAAGCTTTCTTT. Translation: CAWRWGELNTEAFF. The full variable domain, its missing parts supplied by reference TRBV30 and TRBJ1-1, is SQTIHQWPATLVQPVGSPLSLECTVEGTSNPNLYWYRQAAGRGLQLLFYSVGIGQISSEVPQNLSASRPQDRQFILSSKKLLLSDSGFYLCAWRWGELNTEAFFGQGTRLTVV.